This T cell receptor beta chain appears in the sequencing data of a study of blood T cell repertoires in COVID-19 (dated by TCRdb to about 2020). About the investigation overall: Samples from collaborators originated in the United States, Italy and Spain and spanned both the acute and convalescent phases of COVID-19. Nearly every sample came with metadata listing a de-identified subject ID, COVID-19 status, age in years and sex. The material from the prospective study consisted of cDNA or gDNA derived from T cells, B-cell-depleted T cells, or PBMCs. Subjects who had been exposed to COVID-19, were actively infected with it, or had recovered from it provided the deeply sampled blood TCRbeta repertoires that made up the dataset. The repertoires were released in a freely available public database intended as a resource for research on the immune response to SARS-CoV-2. The samples were drawn from two sources: the first 160 participants of the ongoing ImmuneRACE study, and 950 to 1,500 subjects contributed by 6 global collaborators. Where available, HLA class I and class II types were obtained from metadata supplied by the sample provider rather than from assay-based typing. Study-wide findings and limitations: Clinical and demographic metadata were provided uncurated, with the amount varying by source and participant.

TCRbeta CDR3 regions were amplified from genomic DNA using the immunoSEQ Assay, a bias-controlled multiplex PCR. The source study handled its data this way. Within the assay, amplification of reference gene primers was used to estimate how many nucleated cells each sample contained. To quantify the absolute abundance of each unique TCRbeta CDR3 rearrangement, sequence reads were collapsed and filtered. Productive Simpson clonality was computed per sample as the square root of Simpson's diversity index over productive rearrangements. Entries here come from immuneACCESS through TCRdb and include only in-frame sequences with V and J called. Some clones fail to appear in such tables; in the studies checked, an unresolved V gene covers under half of the shortfall, and the cause of the remainder is unknown. That table furnishes V, J and clone size, whereas the DNA furnished D and trimming. The sample contains 65,000 to 100,000 clones, roughly 87% of them found a single time. Clones ranked in the top ten supply about 8.1% of the sample.

The sample holds many counts of this clone. The clone's antigen remains unknown. No per-base quality is available; no much larger clone lies one base away. The germline V gene encodes CDR1 SGHNT and CDR2 YYREEE (reference sequence). V is pruned by 0 bases and J by 3 bases, leaving 4 bases of the junction without a gene match. The CDR3 runs 16 residues from the cysteine to the phenylalanine. The read is trimmed to its CDR3 DNA, 48 bases read in frame from base 1. The collaborating institutions used their own protocols to collect whole blood in K2EDTA tubes. For TCRbeta analysis, collaborator samples were shipped as frozen whole blood, as isolated PBMCs, or as DNA extracted from either sample type.

The chain employs TRBV5-4 and TRBJ1-5, with TRBD1 identical over 9 junction bases. Material for sequencing was peripheral blood. The clonotype originates from a man between 50 and 59 years old with acute or convalescent COVID-19. The CDR3 here reads CASSLDRGLDNQPQHF. The nucleotide sequence is TGTGCCAGCAGCTTGGACAGGGGGCTAGACAATCAGCCCCAGCATTTT.